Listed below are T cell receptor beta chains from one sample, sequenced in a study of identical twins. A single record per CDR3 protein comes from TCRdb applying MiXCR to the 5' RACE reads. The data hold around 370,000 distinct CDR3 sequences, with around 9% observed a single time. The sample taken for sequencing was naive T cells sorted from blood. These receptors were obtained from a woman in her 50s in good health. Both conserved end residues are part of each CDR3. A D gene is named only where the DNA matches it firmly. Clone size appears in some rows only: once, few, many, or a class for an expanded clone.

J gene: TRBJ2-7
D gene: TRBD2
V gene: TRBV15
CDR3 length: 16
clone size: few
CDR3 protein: CATSARGEGSSYEQYF
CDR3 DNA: TGTGCCACCAGCGCTCGGGGGGAGGGAAGCTCCTACGAGCAGTACTTC

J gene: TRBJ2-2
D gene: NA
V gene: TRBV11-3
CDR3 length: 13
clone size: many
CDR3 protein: CASSFGTAGELFF
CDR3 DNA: TGTGCCAGCAGCTTTGGAACCGCCGGGGAGCTGTTTTTT

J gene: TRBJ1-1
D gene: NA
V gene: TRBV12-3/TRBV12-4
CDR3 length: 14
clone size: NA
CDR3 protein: CASSSQTETIEAFF
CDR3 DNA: TGTGCCAGCAGTTCCCAGACAGAGACCATCGAAGCTTTCTTT

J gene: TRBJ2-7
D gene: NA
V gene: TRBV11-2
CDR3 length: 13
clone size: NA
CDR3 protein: CASKFGGMDEQYF
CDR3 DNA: TGTGCCAGCAAATTCGGGGGAATGGACGAGCAGTACTTC

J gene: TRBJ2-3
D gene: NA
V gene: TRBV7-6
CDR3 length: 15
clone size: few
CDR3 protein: CASSLVSMRADTQYF
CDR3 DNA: TGTGCCAGCAGCTTAGTCTCTATGCGGGCAGATACGCAGTATTTT

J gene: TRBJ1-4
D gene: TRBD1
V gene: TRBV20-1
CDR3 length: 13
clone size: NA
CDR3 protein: CSASPGQGEKLFF
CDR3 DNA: TGCAGTGCTAGTCCGGGACAGGGCGAAAAACTGTTTTTT

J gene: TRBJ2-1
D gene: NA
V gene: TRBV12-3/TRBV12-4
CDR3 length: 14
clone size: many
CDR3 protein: CASSTLGLSNEQFF
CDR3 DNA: TGTGCCAGCAGTACACTCGGCTTGAGTAATGAGCAGTTCTTC

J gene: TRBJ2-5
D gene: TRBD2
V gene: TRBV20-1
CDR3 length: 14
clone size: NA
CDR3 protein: CSLRPSGGVETQYF
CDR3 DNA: TGCAGTCTCCGTCCCAGCGGGGGAGTGGAGACCCAGTACTTC

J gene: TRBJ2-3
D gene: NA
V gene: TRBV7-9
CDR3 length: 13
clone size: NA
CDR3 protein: CASSLSQRDTQYF
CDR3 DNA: TGTGCCAGCAGCCTCTCCCAGCGGGATACGCAGTATTTT

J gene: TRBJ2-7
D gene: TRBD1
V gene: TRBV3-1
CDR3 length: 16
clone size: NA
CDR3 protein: CASSRGRAGGSHEQYF
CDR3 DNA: TGTGCCAGCAGCCGCGGGCGGGCAGGGGGCAGCCACGAGCAGTACTTC

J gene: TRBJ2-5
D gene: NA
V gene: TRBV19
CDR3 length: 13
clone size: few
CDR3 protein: CASSMGYPETQYF
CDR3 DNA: TGTGCCAGTAGTATGGGATATCCAGAGACCCAGTACTTC

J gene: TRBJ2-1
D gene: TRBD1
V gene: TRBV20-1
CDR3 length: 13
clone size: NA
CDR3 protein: CSAWDSRNDEQFF
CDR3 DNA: TGCAGTGCGTGGGACAGTCGGAACGATGAGCAGTTCTTC

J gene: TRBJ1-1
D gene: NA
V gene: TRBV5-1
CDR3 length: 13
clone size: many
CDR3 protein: CASSLGRNTEAFF
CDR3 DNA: TGCGCCAGCAGCTTGGGACGGAACACTGAAGCTTTCTTT

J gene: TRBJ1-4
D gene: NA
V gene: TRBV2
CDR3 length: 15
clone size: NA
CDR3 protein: CASRGGATWRENLFF
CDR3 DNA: TGTGCCAGCAGAGGGGGGGCCACATGGAGAGAAAATCTGTTTTTT

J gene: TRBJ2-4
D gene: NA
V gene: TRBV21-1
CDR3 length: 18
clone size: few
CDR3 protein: CASSKGSALQIAKNIQYF
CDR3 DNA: TGTGCCAGCAGCAAAGGGTCCGCCCTCCAAATCGCCAAAAACATTCAGTACTTC

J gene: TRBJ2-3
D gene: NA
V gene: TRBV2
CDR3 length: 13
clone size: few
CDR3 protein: CASSEGGGDTQYF
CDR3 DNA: TGTGCCAGCAGTGAAGGTGGAGGAGATACGCAGTATTTT

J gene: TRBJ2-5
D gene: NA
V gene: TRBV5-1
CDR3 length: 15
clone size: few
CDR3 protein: CASSLGLGPGETQYF
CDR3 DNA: TGCGCCAGCAGCTTGGGCTTAGGGCCGGGAGAGACCCAGTACTTC

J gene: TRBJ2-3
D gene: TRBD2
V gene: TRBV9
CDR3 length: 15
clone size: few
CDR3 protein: CASSVESGRTDTQYF
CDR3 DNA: TGTGCCAGCAGCGTAGAAAGCGGGAGGACAGATACGCAGTATTTT

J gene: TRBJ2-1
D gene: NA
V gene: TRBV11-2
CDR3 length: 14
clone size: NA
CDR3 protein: CASSLEGRGAEQFF
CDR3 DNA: TGTGCCAGCAGCTTAGAAGGTCGTGGAGCTGAGCAGTTCTTC

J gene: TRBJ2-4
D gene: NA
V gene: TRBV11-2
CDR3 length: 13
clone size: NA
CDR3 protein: CASSLGLFPIQYF
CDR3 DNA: TGTGCCAGCAGCTTAGGTCTTTTCCCCATTCAGTACTTC

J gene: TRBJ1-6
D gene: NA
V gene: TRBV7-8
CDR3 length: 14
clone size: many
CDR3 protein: CASSLGRDNSPLHF
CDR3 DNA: TGTGCCAGCAGCTTGGGGAGGGATAATTCACCCCTCCACTTT

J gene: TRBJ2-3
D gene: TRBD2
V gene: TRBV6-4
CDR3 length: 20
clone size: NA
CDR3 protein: CASSDSPLAGVPGSTDTQYF
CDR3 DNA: TGTGCCAGCAGTGACTCGCCTCTAGCGGGAGTCCCGGGAAGCACAGATACGCAGTATTTT